The T cell receptor beta chain described here comes from a study of CD8 T cells in ankylosing spondylitis. TCRdb recomputed calls from the 5' RACE reads with MiXCR, one row per CDR3 protein. The table shows some 70,000 distinct CDR3 sequences, with approximately 5.3% occurring only once. V gave up 5 bases and J gave up 6 bases, with 7 bases separating them. CDR3 length: 12 residues. The germline V gene encodes CDR1 MDHEN and CDR2 SYDVKM. Many counts were recorded for this clonotype. The TCR originated in a male donor with ankylosing spondylitis or in good health (not recorded which). The V gene is TRBV28, the J gene TRBJ2-2, with unresolved D. Input material: blood, either unsorted or a sorted T cell fraction (not recorded which). The CDR3: CASSPRPGELFF. The CDR3 region has the DNA TGTGCCAGCAGTCCCCGACCCGGGGAGCTGTTTTTT.